This T cell receptor (beta chain) is from a study of blood T cell repertoires in COVID-19. Study-level background: COVID-19 samples collected from the United States, Italy and Spain covered acute and convalescent phases.

Authors' data handling: Amplification from reference gene primers served as the basis for estimated nucleated cell counts. The assay was immunoSEQ multiplex PCR, and TCRdb's table has in-frame clones only and misses some. V, J and clone size are taken as reported in that table, and D and trimming were inferred from the DNA itself. Of roughly 280,000 clones listed, approximately 91% were seen once; the top ten hold around 11%. The length of the CDR3 is 15 residues. V lost 2 bases to trimming and J lost 3 bases, with 11 bases between them. Germline CDR1 is MNHEY and CDR2 is SMNVEV (reference sequence).

The sample comprised peripheral blood. The receptor was isolated from a woman aged 25 to 39 with COVID-19, enrolled during active disease. The rearrangement joins TRBV27 to TRBJ1-5, with a tentative D call TRBD1 (5 bases). The chain's CDR3 is CASSLVQGLNQPQHF. DNA of the CDR3: TGTGCCAGCAGTTTAGTCCAGGGACTCAATCAGCCCCAGCATTTT.